This TCR beta chain was sequenced for a study of T cells in Graves' hyperthyroidism and ophthalmopathy. This clonotype has ten or more counts. Its specificity is not known. Study observations and caveats: Blood held most thyroid clonotypes expanded above 0.001 frequency.

TCR beta CDR3 sequences were amplified from RNA transcripts. HTBI primers were employed in a first-round RT-PCR of the TCR CDR3. Using its own MiXCR run on the multiplex PCR reads, TCRdb lists one record per CDR3 protein. The table records about 400,000 distinct CDR3 sequences, 11% to 15% of them present only once. The sequenced sample was blood. This clonotype was obtained from a man aged 50-59 years with Graves' ophthalmopathy.

The CDR3 DNA sequence: TGTGCCAGCAGCTTTGCGGGGACAGGGTTCTACGAGCAGTACTTC. It translates to CASSFAGTGFYEQYF. V gene TRBV11-1 combines with J gene TRBJ2-7; 9 bases agree with TRBD1. Trimming cost V 3 bases and J 3 bases; bases outside gene matches: 6. CDR1 and CDR2 (germline): SGHAT, FQDESV (reference sequence). This CDR3 comprises 15 residues.